This T cell receptor (beta chain) was documented in a study of shared clonotypes between healthy human individuals. Findings of the study overall: An expected dependence of interdonor clonotype sharing on sequencing depth was noted.

This CDR3 has 13 amino acids. Per the germline V gene, CDR1 is MNHEY and CDR2 is SMNVEV (reference sequence). Trimming took 1 base from V and 5 from J, leaving 8 bases between them. Donors had no recently reported acute infections or vaccinations and were HIV-negative. PCR replicates performed on unsorted PBMC used roughly 320 ng DNA, 25,000 to 35,000 T cell genomes. Unsorted PBMC DNA was run through sequencing on ten immunoSEQ deep assay plates. The assay was immunoSEQ multiplex PCR, and TCRdb's table has in-frame clones only and misses some. The data hold more than 450,000 clones, with 60% to 85% observed a single time. The sample holds one count of this clone. Its target is unknown.

Material for sequencing was PBMCs. This sequence was found in a woman aged 40 to 49 in good health. Some clones in this sample may be carry-over from other donors' samples. This chain uses TRBV27 with TRBJ1-1, with D unresolved. In DNA form, the CDR3 reads TGTGCCAGCAGTTTATTTAGAGGGACTGAAGCTTTCTTT. It encodes CASSLFRGTEAFF.